A single sample is the source of the 23 T cell receptor beta chains below, sequenced in a study of blood T cells in healthy people across ages. Through a sample-barcoded 5' primer and a J-beta primer mix, a second PCR was run for roughly 7 to 12 cycles. MiXCR was run by TCRdb on the 5' RACE reads, yielding one entry per CDR3 protein. The repertoire holds some 710,000 distinct CDR3 sequences, approximately 21% seen once, with 22% in the top ten. The sequencing sample was made of blood. Source of these receptors: a man between 65 and 85 years old in good health.

This clonotype was observed many times. The chain is built from TRBV9 and TRBJ1-2; TRBD1 might be the D (5 bases). Germline V gene lookup returns CDR1 SGDLS and CDR2 YYNGEE. Trimming stripped 2 bases from V and 6 bases from J, with 14 bases between. The CDR3 has 14 residues. The chain's CDR3 is CASSVTAGSDGYTF. Written as DNA, the CDR3 is TGTGCCAGCAGCGTCACGGCAGGGTCGGATGGCTACACCTTC.

This clonotype came up many times. The gene calls are TRBV30 and TRBJ2-5; possibly TRBD1 for D (6 bases). The CDR3 length is 14 residues. Germline V CDR1 and CDR2: GTSNPN, SVGIG (reference sequence). The V end lost 3 bases, the J end lost 4 bases, and 15 bases lay between the germline ends. CDR3 sequence reads: CAWSANRVSETQYF. The CDR3 bases are TGTGCCTGGAGCGCAAACAGGGTTTCAGAGACCCAGTACTTC.

The chain carries TRBV20-1 and TRBJ2-5; 11 bases agree with TRBD2. CDR1 and CDR2 (germline): DFQATT, SNEGSKA (reference sequence). V shed 4 bases, J shed 2 bases, and the junction held 15 bases outside the gene matches. This CDR3 contains 18 residues. The CDR3 is CSATQGSSGGAQQETQYF. CDR3 sequence (DNA): TGCAGTGCTACTCAGGGGAGTAGCGGGGGGGCCCAGCAAGAGACCCAGTACTTC.

This clonotype appeared many times. This chain connects TRBV20-1 to TRBJ1-1; no firm D call. Germline V lookup: CDR1 DFQATT, CDR2 SNEGSKA (reference sequence). V gave up 6 bases and J gave up 4 bases, with 15 bases separating them. The CDR3 sequence is 13 residues long. CDR3 in amino acids: CSARSMGATEAFF. DNA for the CDR3: TGCAGTGCCCGGAGTATGGGAGCCACTGAAGCTTTCTTT.

This clonotype came up many times. The genes are TRBV6-6 and TRBJ1-1; the match to TRBD1 covers 10 bases. Germline loops: CDR1 MNHNY, CDR2 SVGAGI (reference sequence). This CDR3 region has 14 residues. V was pared by 7 bases and J by 3 bases, with 5 bases of the junction left unmatched. The chain's CDR3 is CASIDRGPYTEAFF. The DNA for the CDR3 is TGTGCCAGCATTGACAGGGGGCCCTACACTGAAGCTTTCTTT.

This sequence joins TRBV7-2 and TRBJ1-3; 7 nucleotides agree with TRBD1. The ends lost 3 bases at V and 2 bases at J; junction bases unmatched: 10. The CDR3 is 17 amino acids. Germline CDR1 SGHTA, CDR2 FQGNSA. The CDR3 loop is CASSLAAVRGPGNTIYF. In DNA, the CDR3 is TGTGCCAGCAGCTTGGCTGCGGTGAGGGGGCCTGGAAACACCATATATTTT.

This clonotype was seen ten or more times. The chain has TRBV27 and TRBJ2-1; no definite D call. Germline CDR1 and CDR2: MNHEY and SMNVEV (reference sequence). With 6 bases removed from V and 0 bases from J, the gap between germline ends came to 12 bases. This CDR3 has 15 amino acids. This CDR3 reads CASREQLSSYNEQFF. The CDR3 DNA sequence: TGTGCCAGCAGAGAACAGTTAAGCTCCTACAATGAGCAGTTCTTC.

The CDR3: CASSDGGSSTDTQYF. CDR3 sequence (DNA): TGTGCCAGCAGTGATGGCGGGAGTTCGACAGATACGCAGTATTTT. The chain combines TRBV6-6 with TRBJ2-3; 7 bases are a match to TRBD2. This CDR3 has 15 residues. V lost 5 bases and J lost 3; bases outside the gene matches: 8. Germline-derived CDR1 and CDR2 are MNHNY and SVGAGI (reference sequence).

The chain carries TRBV20-1 and TRBJ2-3; 10 bases are shared with TRBD2. The germline CDR1 and CDR2 sequences are DFQATT and SNEGSKA (reference sequence). V gave up 0 bases and J gave up 5 bases; unmatched junction bases: 5. The CDR3 sequence is 15 residues long. Here the CDR3 DNA reads TGCAGTGCTAGAGATCTAGCGGGAGTTGGAGATACGCAGTATTTT. Translation: CSARDLAGVGDTQYF.

The table lists this clonotype with a count of one. Given the absence of the conserved phenylalanine or tryptophan at the CDR3 end, a read error is likely. The chain is built from TRBV29-1 and TRBJ1-2; tentative D call: TRBD1 (6 bases). The CDR3 loop spans 12 amino acids. Between the trimmed V and J ends, which lost 7 bases and 6 bases, there was a span of 15 bases. Germline V lookup: CDR1 SQVTM, CDR2 ANQGSEA. The CDR3 nucleotides read TGCAGCGCCAACTCAGGGGATCATGGCTACACCCTC. Translated: CSANSGDHGYTL.

The V gene is TRBV18, the J gene TRBJ2-2, with D possibly being TRBD2 (6 bases). Trimming removed 3 bases at V and 6 bases at J, with 11 bases between. Germline V gene data show CDR1 as KGHSH and CDR2 as LQKENI. The CDR3 sequence is 14 residues long. This chain's CDR3 is CASSPRDFAGELFF. The CDR3, as DNA: TGTGCCAGCTCACCGCGGGACTTCGCCGGGGAGCTGTTTTTT.

The V and J genes are TRBV6-2 or TRBV6-3 and TRBJ1-5; perhaps TRBD1 as D (5 bases). Trimming took off 2 bases at V and 9 bases at J, with 20 bases between the two ends. The V gene's germline CDR1 is MNHEY and CDR2 SVGEGT. CDR3 size: 16 residues. The CDR3: CASSYILLGRESPQHF. As DNA, the CDR3 is TGTGCCAGCAGTTACATCTTGCTGGGGCGGGAGTCGCCCCAGCATTTT.

The chain couples TRBV27 to TRBJ2-6, with D hard to call. V lost 1 base and J lost 0, with 10 bases in between. Germline CDR1 MNHEY, CDR2 SMNVEV (reference sequence). CDR3 length equals 17 residues. The CDR3 here is CASSLWFGGSGANVLTF. DNA for the CDR3: TGTGCCAGCAGTTTATGGTTCGGCGGCTCTGGGGCCAACGTCCTGACTTTC. Full variable domain (missing parts from reference TRBV27 and TRBJ2-6): EAQVTQNPRYLITVTGKKLTVTCSQNMNHEYMSWYRQDPGLGLRQIYYSMNVEVTDKGDVPEGYKVSRKEKRNFPLILESPSPNQTSLYFCASSLWFGGSGANVLTFGAGSRLTVL.

With regard to this clonotype: A much larger clone lies one base from this, so it may be a read error. The chain recombines TRBV5-1 with TRBJ2-5; TRBD2 matches 11 bases. The V segment lost 2 bases and the J segment 13 bases; nucleotides outside the gene matches: 16. The CDR3 is 16 amino acids. The germline V gene has CDR1 SGHRS and CDR2 YFSETQ. CDR3 region: CASSFPGTSGDVWRYF. CDR3 nucleotide sequence: TGCGCCAGCAGCTTTCCCGGGACTAGCGGCGACGTTTGGCGGTACTTC.

This clonotype has more than one count but fewer than ten. CDR3 coding DNA: TGCAGCGTTGGGGACAGGGGAATCACTGAAGCTTTCTTT. This gives the protein CSVGDRGITEAFF. The J gene is TRBJ1-1, the V gene TRBV29-1; TRBD1 aligns across 10 bases. After removal of 4 bases from V and 4 bases from J, the junction contained 3 bases not matched to a gene. The CDR3 totals 13 residues. CDR1 and CDR2 from the germline V gene are SQVTM and ANQGSEA.

This clonotype was detected a few times. The chain employs TRBV5-1 and TRBJ1-1; 8 bases are a match to TRBD1. The CDR3 length is 15 residues. Losses at the gene ends were 7 bases for V and 1 base for J; bases not matched to a gene: 9. From germline, CDR1 is SGHRS and CDR2 YFSETQ. The CDR3 loop is CASGKTGGKNTEAFF. In DNA, the CDR3 is TGCGCCAGCGGGAAAACAGGGGGGAAGAACACTGAAGCTTTCTTT.

This rearrangement joins TRBV7-9 to TRBJ2-5; no reliable D call. The J call may be in error: the DNA end matches TRBJ2-1 better. The CDR3 is 11 amino acids. Germline CDR1 and CDR2: SEHNR and FQNEAQ (reference sequence). Here the CDR3 reads CARSQYNEQFF. DNA for the CDR3: TGTGCCAGAAGCCAGTACAATGAGCAGTTCTTC.

This clonotype was seen more than once but under ten times. The genes are TRBV4-1 and TRBJ2-1; the D call may be TRBD1 or TRBD2 (5 bases each). The assigned J gene may be wrong: the sequence end matches TRBJ2-7 better. Per germline, CDR1 MGHRA and CDR2 YSYEKL. The CDR3 contains 14 residues. CDR3 loop: CASSQGDGSYEQYF. In DNA, the CDR3 is TGCGCCAGCAGCCAAGGGGACGGTTCCTACGAGCAGTACTTC.

This clonotype was detected a few times. J is TRBJ2-3 and V is TRBV5-1, with TRBD2 matching 8 bases. Germline CDR1 is SGHRS and CDR2 is YFSETQ. After removal of 4 bases from V and 0 bases from J, the junction contained 10 bases not matched to a gene. There are 17 residues in the CDR3. The CDR3 here is CASSGGPGTRSTDTQYF. DNA for the CDR3: TGCGCCAGCAGCGGGGGGCCAGGGACTAGGAGCACAGATACGCAGTATTTT.

The chain recombines TRBV14 with TRBJ2-3; D remains ambiguous. The CDR3 spans 13 residues. From germline, CDR1 is SGHDN and CDR2 FVKESK. The ends were cut back, 6 bases at V and 0 bases at J, with 7 bases in the middle. The CDR3 DNA follows: TGTGCCAGCAGGACACAAAGCACAGATACGCAGTATTTT. Its protein is CASRTQSTDTQYF. Together with reference TRBV14 and TRBJ2-3, the CDR3 gives the full variable domain: EAGVTQFPSHSVIEKGQTVTLRCDPISGHDNLYWYRRVMGKEIKFLLHFVKESKQDESGMPNNRFLAERTGGTYSTLKVQPAELEDSGVYFCASRTQSTDTQYFGPGTRLTVL.

This clonotype has only a few counts. The V gene is TRBV6-1, the J gene TRBJ2-1; 7 bases are a match to TRBD1. Germline assignment: CDR1 MNHNS and CDR2 SASEGT. The CDR3 length is 15 residues. Trimming took 8 bases from V and 0 from J; bases not matched to a gene: 7. CDR3: CASPVQGSSYNEQFF. DNA for the CDR3: TGTGCCAGCCCGGTACAGGGGAGCTCCTACAATGAGCAGTTCTTC.

The chain recombines TRBV7-2 with TRBJ2-3, with a weak D call TRBD1 (6 bases). Germline CDR1 SGHTA, CDR2 FQGNSA. Trimming stripped 6 bases from V and 6 bases from J, with 13 bases between. CDR3 size: 13 residues. CDR3 DNA sequence: TGTGCCAGCAGACTGGGGGCTGGGGATACGCAGTATTTT. Translating gives CASRLGAGDTQYF.

This clonotype was counted only a few times. The V call is TRBV7-3, the J call TRBJ2-3, with D possibly being TRBD2 (6 bases). The CDR3 extends over 15 amino acids. The germline V gene has CDR1 SGHTA and CDR2 FQGTGA. V gave up 5 bases and J gave up 4 bases, with 16 bases separating them. CDR3 DNA sequence: TGTGCCAGCAGCCCGGGGGACTTTTACCCAGATACGCAGTATTTT. It specifies CASSPGDFYPDTQYF. Combining the CDR3 with reference TRBV7-3 and TRBJ2-3 gives the whole variable domain GAGVSQTPSNKVTEKGKYVELRCDPISGHTALYWYRQSLGQGPEFLIYFQGTGAADDSGLPNDRFFAVRPEGSVSTLKIQRTERGDSAVYLCASSPGDFYPDTQYFGPGTRLTVL.